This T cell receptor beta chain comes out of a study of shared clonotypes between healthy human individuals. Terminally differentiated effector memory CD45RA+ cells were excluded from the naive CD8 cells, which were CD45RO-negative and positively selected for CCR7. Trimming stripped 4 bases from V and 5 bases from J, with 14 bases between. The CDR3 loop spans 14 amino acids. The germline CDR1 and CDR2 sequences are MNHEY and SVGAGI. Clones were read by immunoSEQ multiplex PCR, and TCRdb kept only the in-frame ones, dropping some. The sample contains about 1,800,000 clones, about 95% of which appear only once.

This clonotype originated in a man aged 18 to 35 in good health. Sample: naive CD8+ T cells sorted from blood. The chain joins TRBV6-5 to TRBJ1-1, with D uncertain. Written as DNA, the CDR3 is TGTGCCAGCAGTTTATCGGGCGTGGGTACTGAAGCTTTCTTT. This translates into CASSLSGVGTEAFF.